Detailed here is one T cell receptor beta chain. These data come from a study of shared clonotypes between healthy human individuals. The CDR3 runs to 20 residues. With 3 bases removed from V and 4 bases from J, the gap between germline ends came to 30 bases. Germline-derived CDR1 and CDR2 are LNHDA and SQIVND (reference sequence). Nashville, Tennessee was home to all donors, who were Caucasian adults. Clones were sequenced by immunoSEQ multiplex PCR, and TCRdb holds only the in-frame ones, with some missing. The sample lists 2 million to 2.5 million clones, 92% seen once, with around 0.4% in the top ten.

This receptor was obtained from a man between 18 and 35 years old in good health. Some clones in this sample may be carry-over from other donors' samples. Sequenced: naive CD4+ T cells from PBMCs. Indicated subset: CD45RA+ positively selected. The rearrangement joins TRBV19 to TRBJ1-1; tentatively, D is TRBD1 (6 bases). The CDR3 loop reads CASSIPRDIFSIRGITEAFF. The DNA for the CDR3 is TGTGCCAGTAGTATCCCCCGGGACATCTTTTCAATTCGGGGGATCACTGAAGCTTTCTTT.